This TCR beta chain was profiled in a study of OX40 agonist ivuxolimab in advanced cancers. Study in general: Each patient was given ivuxolimab into a vein every 2 weeks, at 0.01 to 10 mg/kg.

Trimming removed 5 bases from V and 0 bases from J; junction bases left unmatched: 10. The CDR3 sequence is 16 residues long. In germline, CDR1 is MNHNY, CDR2 SVGAGI (reference sequence). Worth noting for this clone: Its antigen is as yet unknown.

The study, taken as a whole, reports: Some nonresponders likewise displayed low normalized T-cell clonal expansion.

TCRdb's copy holds only in-frame clones and misses some; the assay was immunoSEQ multiplex PCR. The sample shows roughly 38,000 clones, around four fifths of them seen only once. Sequences were derived from CD4+ or CD8+ T cells sorted from blood, sampled in a trial of the OX40 agonist ivuxolimab. The TCR was taken from an adult with an advanced solid tumor such as melanoma, head and neck, liver or kidney cancer. The rearrangement uses TRBV6-6 and TRBJ2-7; 7 bases are shared with TRBD2. The CDR3 sequence is CASSVPASGYSYEQYF. CDR3 nucleotides: TGTGCCAGCAGTGTCCCCGCTAGCGGTTACTCCTACGAGCAGTACTTC.